The 15 T cell receptor beta chains below all came from one sample that was sequenced in a study of blood T cells in healthy people across ages. Next came a second PCR, run for about 7 to 12 cycles, which used a sample-barcoded 5' primer along with a J-beta primer mix. TCRdb used MiXCR to reprocess the 5' RACE reads, holding one entry per CDR3 protein. The repertoire holds 750,000 to 950,000 distinct CDR3 sequences, with 20% to 30% as singletons. The same data also contributed to another study, on T cells of mothers and their children.

Sample: blood. Receptors were obtained from a boy between 5 and 17 years old in good health.

The V gene is TRBV6-1, the J gene TRBJ2-5; D is perhaps TRBD2 (5 bases). The CDR3 is 14 residues long. CDR1 is MNHNS and CDR2 is SASEGT in the germline V gene. Trimming shortened V by 6 bases and J by 2 bases, and 13 bases separated the two germline ends. The CDR3 is CASRGVEGQETQYF. DNA of the CDR3: TGTGCCAGCAGGGGCGTCGAGGGACAAGAGACCCAGTACTTC.

The genes are TRBV7-2 and TRBJ2-5, with a weak D call TRBD2 (6 bases). Trimming cost V 2 bases and J 5 bases, with 9 bases left between them. CDR1 is SGHTA, CDR2 FQGNSA, per germline. The CDR3 covers 13 residues. Here the CDR3 DNA reads TGTGCCAGCAGCTTACCTAGCGTGGAGACCCAGTACTTC. This gives the protein CASSLPSVETQYF.

This chain links TRBV7-9 with TRBJ2-1; D unclear. Trimming pared 1 base from V and 2 bases from J, leaving 9 bases between. In germline, CDR1 is SEHNR, CDR2 FQNEAQ (reference sequence). This CDR3 is 15 amino acids long. The CDR3 DNA reads as TGTGCCAGCAGCTTAGGGCCGGTCCCCTACAATGAGCAGTTCTTC. It is translated as CASSLGPVPYNEQFF.

V and J are TRBV29-1 and TRBJ2-7; 8 bases line up with TRBD1. This CDR3 has 14 amino acids. Looked up from germline, CDR1 is SQVTM and CDR2 is ANQGSEA. V trimming: 7 bases; J trimming: 0 bases; junction bases outside the gene matches: 8. The CDR3 loop is CSGTGGTGSYEQYF. The CDR3 DNA reads TGCAGCGGTACTGGCGGGACAGGCTCCTACGAGCAGTACTTC.

This clonotype was recorded only once. This rearrangement joins TRBV7-9 to TRBJ2-3; D is undetermined. CDR3 size: 13 residues. The V end lost 5 bases, the J end lost 2 bases, and 8 bases lay between the germline ends. Germline CDR1 reads SEHNR; CDR2 reads FQNEAQ (reference sequence). CDR3 in amino acids: CASSRPNTDTQYF. CDR3 sequence (DNA): TGTGCCAGCAGCCGCCCCAACACAGATACGCAGTATTTT. The full variable domain, with the rest looked up from reference TRBV7-9 and TRBJ2-3, is DTGVSQNPRHKITKRGQNVTFRCDPISEHNRLYWYRQTLGQGPEFLTYFQNEAQLEKSRLLSDRFSAERPKGSFSTLEIQRTEQGDSAMYLCASSRPNTDTQYFGPGTRLTVL.

The chain employs TRBV18 and TRBJ1-1, with D unresolved. V gave up 1 base and J gave up 1 base, with 10 bases separating them. The CDR3 extends over 15 amino acids. Germline lookup yields CDR1 KGHSH and CDR2 LQKENI. The CDR3 DNA reads TGTGCCAGCTCACCACGAGTATCGGCGAACACTGAAGCTTTCTTT. It codes for CASSPRVSANTEAFF.

This clonotype occurred a few times. An end of the junction does not agree with germline; a read error may underlie this. This chain connects TRBV27 to TRBJ1-2, with TRBD1 as a possible D gene (5 bases). CDR3 size: 14 residues. From germline, CDR1 is MNHEY and CDR2 SMNVEV (reference sequence). The CDR3 reads CASSLSSQGRGYIF. CDR3 nucleotides: TGTGCCAGCAGTTTATCGAGCCAGGGTCGAGGCTACATCTTC.

This clonotype was detected ten times or more. V gene TRBV5-1 combines with J gene TRBJ1-1, with a tentative D call TRBD1 (6 bases). The V and J ends lost 4 bases and 5 bases respectively, with 15 bases between them. From germline, CDR1 is SGHRS and CDR2 YFSETQ. The CDR3 is 14 amino acids. The CDR3 region has the DNA TGCGCCAGCAGCCTGGGGGCAGGGGATACTGAAGCTTTCTTT. Its protein product is CASSLGAGDTEAFF. Based on the CDR3 plus reference TRBV5-1 and TRBJ1-1, the full variable domain is KAGVTQTPRYLIKTRGQQVTLSCSPISGHRSVSWYQQTPGQGLQFLFEYFSETQRNKGNFPGRFSGRQFSNSRSEMNVSTLELGDSALYLCASSLGAGDTEAFFGQGTRLTVV.

This chain links TRBV5-1 with TRBJ2-2; D is unclear. CDR1 is SGHRS, CDR2 YFSETQ, per germline. Trimming pared 0 bases from V and 5 bases from J, leaving 8 bases between. This CDR3 has 14 amino acids. Written as DNA, the CDR3 is TGCGCCAGCAGCTTGGTACAGCCTACCGGGGAGCTGTTTTTT. Its translation is CASSLVQPTGELFF.

The chain is built from TRBV2 and TRBJ2-7, with D uncertain. This CDR3 spans 11 amino acids. V shed 5 bases and J shed 2 bases, with 4 bases lying between them. Germline V CDR1 and CDR2: SNHLY, FYNNEI. The CDR3 here is CASSITYEQYF. CDR3 coding DNA: TGTGCCAGCAGTATAACCTACGAGCAGTACTTC.

This chain uses TRBV2 with TRBJ2-5, with 9 bases that match TRBD1. The CDR3 is made up of 15 amino acids. Germline loops: CDR1 SNHLY, CDR2 FYNNEI. After removal of 7 bases from V and 3 bases from J, the junction contained 9 bases not matched to a gene. CDR3 DNA: TGTGCCAGCACCTCACAGGGGGCCCCTGAAGAGACCCAGTACTTC. Translation: CASTSQGAPEETQYF.

The V and J genes are TRBV7-2 and TRBJ2-1, with a possible D match to TRBD1 (6 bases). The J call may be mistaken, given a closer DNA end match to TRBJ2-7. Looked up from germline, CDR1 is SGHTA and CDR2 is FQGNSA. The length of the CDR3 is 14 residues. In DNA, the CDR3 is TGTGCCAGCAGCTTCGACAGGATCTCCTACGAGCAGTACTTC. As protein: CASSFDRISYEQYF.

The J gene is TRBJ2-3, the V gene TRBV10-3; D not certain. Trimming removed 2 bases from V and 1 base from J, with 10 bases in between. CDR3 length: 15 residues. Per germline, CDR1 ENHRY and CDR2 SYGVKD. The CDR3: CAISEAAAGTDTQYF. The CDR3, as DNA: TGTGCCATCAGTGAGGCGGCCGCGGGCACAGATACGCAGTATTTT.

This CDR3 reads CASSFITGGGQETQYF. The DNA of the CDR3 is TGTGCCAGCAGTTTTATAACAGGGGGCGGCCAAGAGACCCAGTACTTC. The rearrangement joins TRBV7-9 to TRBJ2-5, with TRBD1 identical over 9 bases. The V gene end was trimmed by 6 bases and the J gene end by 1 base; junction bases not matched to a gene: 9. The CDR3 runs 16 residues. CDR1 and CDR2 (germline): SEHNR, FQNEAQ (reference sequence).

This rearrangement joins TRBV5-1 to TRBJ2-3; 7 bases align to TRBD1. CDR1 SGHRS and CDR2 YFSETQ come from the germline V gene. The CDR3 loop spans 15 amino acids. V lost 0 bases to trimming and J lost 3 bases; unmatched junction nucleotides: 4. The CDR3 coding sequence is TGCGCCAGCAGCTTGGACAGGGGAGCGACAGATACGCAGTATTTT. Encoded protein: CASSLDRGATDTQYF.